The rows below give T cell receptor beta chains drawn from one sample of a study of PD-L1 blockade in urothelial cancer. Data came from immunoSEQ multiplex PCR; TCRdb stores just in-frame clones and leaves some out. The top ten clones hold about 3% of a sample with almost 30,000 clones, roughly 86% of them seen once. This material consisted of PBMCs, taken around atezolizumab (anti-PD-L1) treatment. The receptors come from a man aged 50 to 59 with urothelial cancer. The CDR3 runs from the conserved cysteine through the conserved F or W. D genes are given only for firm matches. Clone sizes are given selectively: once, few, many, or a class where the clone is expanded.

D gene	clone size	V gene	J gene	CDR3 DNA	CDR3 protein
TRBD2	.	TRBV4-3	TRBJ2-3	TGCGCCAGCAGCCCCCTGGGGGCGGGAGGGCACGATACGCAGTATTTT	CASSPLGAGGHDTQYF
.	.	TRBV6-5	TRBJ2-2	TGTGCCAGCAGTTTAGGGGGAGTCACCGGGGAGCTGTTTTTT	CASSLGGVTGELFF
.	.	TRBV11-3	TRBJ2-7	TGTGCCAGCAGCCCATACGGGGGCTCCTACGAGCAGTACTTC	CASSPYGGSYEQYF
TRBD1	few	TRBV18	TRBJ1-3	TGTGCCAGCTCAGCCACGACAGGGGGCAATGGAAACACCATATATTTT	CASSATTGGNGNTIYF
TRBD1	.	TRBV7-9	TRBJ2-7	TGTGCCAGCAGCTTAGCCGCAGGGGGATTGTACGAGCAGTACTTC	CASSLAAGGLYEQYF
.	once	TRBV5-8	TRBJ2-1	TGTGCCAGCAGCTCGCCAGGGCAGGTGCATGAGCAGTTCTTC	CASSSPGQVHEQFF
TRBD1	once	TRBV6-4	TRBJ2-1	TGTGCCAGCAGTGAGGGCTTAACCGGGACAGGGATTAGAGATGAGCAGTTCTTC	CASSEGLTGTGIRDEQFF
TRBD1	once	TRBV5-6	TRBJ1-2	TGTGCCAGCAGCCGGACAGGTTTTGGCTATGGCTACACCTTC	CASSRTGFGYGYTF
TRBD1	.	TRBV4-2	TRBJ1-1	TGTGCCAGCAGCCAAGAAGGGGGCGGTATTGAAGCTTTCTTT	CASSQEGGGIEAFF
TRBD1	once	TRBV5-4	TRBJ2-5	TGTGCCAGCAGGCTGCAGGGGGAAATGAAAGAGACCCAGTACTTC	CASRLQGEMKETQYF
.	.	TRBV11-2	TRBJ2-2	TGTGCCAGCAGCTTGGTAGCTTCGAACACCGGGGAGCTGTTTTTT	CASSLVASNTGELFF
TRBD2	.	TRBV9	TRBJ2-1	TGTGCCAGCAGCCCCAGTCGGGCGGGGGGGCCGAGGGAGCAGTTCTTC	CASSPSRAGGPREQFF
TRBD2	once	TRBV5-1	TRBJ2-6	TGCGCCAGCAGCCCCCGGGGGGGGTCCTCTGGGGCCAACGTCCTGACTTTC	CASSPRGGSSGANVLTF
.	.	TRBV5-1	TRBJ1-6	TGCGCCAGCAGCTTGGTTGCGGGGCTTAATTCACCCCTCCACTTT	CASSLVAGLNSPLHF
.	.	TRBV5-5	TRBJ1-5	TGTGCCAGCAGCCCACTGTGGGGCTACAATCAGCCCCAGCATTTT	CASSPLWGYNQPQHF
TRBD2	.	TRBV5-1	TRBJ2-1	TGCGCCAGCAGCCCGACTAGCGGGGGTGGGAGTGAGCAGTTCTTC	CASSPTSGGGSEQFF
.	few	TRBV11-2	TRBJ2-5	TGTGCCAGCAGCGAGACCGGGAACCAAGAGACCCAGTACTTC	CASSETGNQETQYF
TRBD1	once	TRBV12-5	TRBJ1-5	TGTGCTAGTGGTCCAGGGGGTGGGCCCCAGCATTTT	CASGPGGGPQHF
TRBD2	.	TRBV11-3	TRBJ2-7	TGTGCCAGCAGCTTTCTGGCGGGAGTACCCTACGAGCAGTACTTC	CASSFLAGVPYEQYF
.	.	TRBV11-2	TRBJ2-1	TGTGCCAGCAGTTCGGGTGGTCCATTAAATCAAAATGAGCAGTTCTTC	CASSSGGPLNQNEQFF
TRBD2	few	TRBV28	TRBJ2-7	TGTGCCAGCAGTTTTCCTGGCGGGAGGTACGAGCAGTACTTC	CASSFPGGRYEQYF
.	few	TRBV5-8	TRBJ2-2	TGTGCCAGCAGCTTGAGACAGAACACCGGGGAGCTGTTTTTT	CASSLRQNTGELFF
.	.	TRBV7-3	TRBJ2-2	TGTGCCAGCAGCTCCCTGGGCCGGACCGGGGAGCTGTTTTTT	CASSSLGRTGELFF
TRBD2	.	TRBV28	TRBJ2-1	TGTGCCAGCCTCAGCGGGATCCTCTATGATGAGCAGTTCTTC	CASLSGILYDEQFF